This is a list of T cell receptor beta chains from one sample in a study of T cells after yellow fever vaccination. TCRdb re-analysed the 5' RACE reads in MiXCR, keeping a single row per CDR3 protein. The sample lists 400,000 to 450,000 distinct CDR3 sequences, over 15% occurring once. This specimen consisted of PBMCs, obtained before the yellow fever booster vaccination. These receptors all come from a man aged 18-30 years who received the YFV17D yellow fever vaccine. Each CDR3 is given with its conserved first and last residue. The D gene is left open where the match is weak. Clone sizes are given selectively: once, few, many, or a class where the clone is expanded.

d_call,j_call,clone_size,v_call,cdr3_nt,cdr3_aa
TRBD1,TRBJ2-6,few,TRBV6-5,TGTGCCAGCAGTTACTCGACAGGGGGAGCCTCTGGGGCCAACGTCCTGACTTTC,CASSYSTGGASGANVLTF
-,TRBJ2-1,-,TRBV4-3,TGCGCCAGCAGCCAAGATACGTTTGAGCAGTTCTTC,CASSQDTFEQFF
-,TRBJ2-1,few,TRBV20-1,TGCAGTGCTTCAATGGGGACCGTCGGGTATGAGCAGTTCTTC,CSASMGTVGYEQFF
TRBD1,TRBJ1-1,few,TRBV20-1,TGCAGTGCTGGACAGGCAGCGGACACTGAAGCTTTCTTT,CSAGQAADTEAFF
-,TRBJ2-3,-,TRBV12-3/TRBV12-4,TGTGCCAGCAGTTCTAGCGTTAGCACAGATACGCAGTATTTT,CASSSSVSTDTQYF
TRBD2,TRBJ2-6,-,TRBV5-1,TGCGCCAGCAGACGTGTAGGGGAGGGGCCTGGGGCCAACGTCCTGACTTTC,CASRRVGEGPGANVLTF
TRBD1,TRBJ2-3,few,TRBV7-9,TGTGCCAGCAGCCTAAAGTTCCAGGGGGAGATGGCAGATACGCAGTATTTT,CASSLKFQGEMADTQYF
-,TRBJ1-4,few,TRBV11-2,TGTGCCAGCAGCTTAGGCGGGTCCGTTAATGAAAAACTGTTTTTT,CASSLGGSVNEKLFF
-,TRBJ2-4,-,TRBV4-1,TGCGCCAGCAGCCAACAGGGGAGGGGGGCCAAAAACATTCAGTACTTC,CASSQQGRGAKNIQYF
TRBD2,TRBJ2-5,few,TRBV7-8,TGTGCCAGCAGCTTACGTATTTGGGCTAGCGGACAAGAGACCCAGTACTTC,CASSLRIWASGQETQYF
-,TRBJ1-3,few,TRBV6-5,TGTGCCAGCAGTATAACCGGACTGGCCGGAAACACCATATATTTT,CASSITGLAGNTIYF
-,TRBJ2-5,-,TRBV20-1,TGCAGTGCGCCTACCCAGTACTTC,CSAPTQYF
TRBD2,TRBJ2-1,few,TRBV9,TGTGCCAGCAGCGTAGACCGGCGGGGGGGCCGATACAATGAGCAGTTCTTC,CASSVDRRGGRYNEQFF
-,TRBJ1-4,-,TRBV4-1,TGCGCCAGCAGCCAAATGAGGACAGTTACAACTAATGAAAAACTGTTTTTT,CASSQMRTVTTNEKLFF
-,TRBJ2-2,few,TRBV11-3,TGTGCCAGCAGCTTAAATGTGATGGCCGGGGAGCTGTTTTTT,CASSLNVMAGELFF
TRBD2,TRBJ2-1,-,TRBV12-3/TRBV12-4,TGTGCCAGCAGGGGCGGTGGCGGGGGGTACAATGAGCAGTTCTTC,CASRGGGGGYNEQFF
TRBD1,TRBJ2-3,few,TRBV12-3/TRBV12-4,TGTGCCAGCAGTCGGACAGGGTGGTCGCAGTATTTT,CASSRTGWSQYF
TRBD1,TRBJ1-1,few,TRBV4-1,TGCGCCAGCAGCCAGGTAGGACAGGGTGACACTGAAGCTTTCTTT,CASSQVGQGDTEAFF
TRBD2,TRBJ2-1,-,TRBV28,TGTGCCAGCAGTCGGGGCGGGGGCTCCTACAATGAGCAGTTCTTC,CASSRGGGSYNEQFF
TRBD2,TRBJ2-1,-,TRBV20-1,TGCAGTGCTTACCGAGCGGGGGGGCATCGTAATGAGCAGTTCTTC,CSAYRAGGHRNEQFF
-,TRBJ2-5,-,TRBV3-1,TGTGCCAGCAGCCGGACGGGGGCAAGTCGATTC,CASSRTGASRF
-,TRBJ1-1,-,TRBV24-1,TGTGCCACCAGTGATCCAAGTGGACAGCTACTCAATGAAGCTTTCTTT,CATSDPSGQLLNEAFF
TRBD1,TRBJ1-4,-,TRBV7-2,TGTGCCAGCAGCTTCAGGGGGCGCGGGGAAAAACTGTTTTTT,CASSFRGRGEKLFF
-,TRBJ2-5,-,TRBV20-1,TGCAGTGCTGGGACCCGGCCAGGGTCGGTGAGAAAGACCCAGTACTTC,CSAGTRPGSVRKTQYF